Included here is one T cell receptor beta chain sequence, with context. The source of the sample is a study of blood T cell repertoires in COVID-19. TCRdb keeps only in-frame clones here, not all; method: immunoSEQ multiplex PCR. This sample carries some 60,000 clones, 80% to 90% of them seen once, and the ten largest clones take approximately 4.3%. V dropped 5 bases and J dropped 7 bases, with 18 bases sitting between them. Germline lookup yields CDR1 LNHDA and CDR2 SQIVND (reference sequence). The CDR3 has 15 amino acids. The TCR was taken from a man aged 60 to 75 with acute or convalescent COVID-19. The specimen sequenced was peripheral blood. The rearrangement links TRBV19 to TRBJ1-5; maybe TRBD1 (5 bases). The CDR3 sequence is CASSPLGRGEQPQHF. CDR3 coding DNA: TGTGCCAGTAGTCCCTTAGGTCGGGGGGAACAGCCCCAGCATTTT.